These T cell receptor beta chains were read from a single sample in a study of blood T cell repertoires in COVID-19. Here immunoSEQ multiplex PCR was the method, and the copy in TCRdb shows in-frame clones only, minus some. The top ten clones hold approximately 4% of a sample with roughly 330,000 clones, 88% of them seen once. Sequenced input: peripheral blood. The receptors were sampled from a woman aged 50 to 60 with active or convalescent COVID-19. CDR3s include the opening cysteine and the closing phenylalanine or tryptophan.

j_call	v_call	cdr3_aa
TRBJ2-4	TRBV6-5	CASRSTNIQYF
TRBJ1-2	TRBV30	CAWGTINYGYTF
TRBJ1-2	TRBV3-1/TRBV3-2	CASSQIPRDRGGYTF
TRBJ2-1	TRBV3-1/TRBV3-2	CASSQGIGLAGNEQFF
TRBJ1-4	TRBV7-9	CASSLALQARWEKLFF
TRBJ1-4	TRBV11-2	CASSGGKDEKLFF
TRBJ1-2	TRBV6-5	CASRGTGGKYGYTF
TRBJ1-2	TRBV5-1	CASSLGTATYGYTF
TRBJ1-1	TRBV7-9	CASSLDQGMNTEAFF
TRBJ2-7	TRBV5-6	CASSFQQGGYEQYF
TRBJ2-5	TRBV7-9	CASSPGKDSIETQYF
TRBJ2-1	TRBV25-1	CASSVAGAFDEQFF
TRBJ2-1	TRBV18	CASSPRLAGENNEQFF
TRBJ2-7	TRBV18	CASSPSLSYEQYF
TRBJ2-7	TRBV5-4	CASSLDRGREQYF
TRBJ2-2	TRBV11-2	CASSTLRDRGPGELFF
TRBJ2-2	TRBV10-3	CAIRDRGANTGELFF
TRBJ2-2	TRBV28	CGTGTSHTGELFF
TRBJ1-1	TRBV5-1	CASSLEQGYTEAFF
TRBJ2-7	TRBV25-1	CASVRQGHYEQYF
TRBJ1-1	TRBV9	CASSVDEQGSMNTEAFF
TRBJ1-1	TRBV4-3	CASSQDPGGDTEAFF